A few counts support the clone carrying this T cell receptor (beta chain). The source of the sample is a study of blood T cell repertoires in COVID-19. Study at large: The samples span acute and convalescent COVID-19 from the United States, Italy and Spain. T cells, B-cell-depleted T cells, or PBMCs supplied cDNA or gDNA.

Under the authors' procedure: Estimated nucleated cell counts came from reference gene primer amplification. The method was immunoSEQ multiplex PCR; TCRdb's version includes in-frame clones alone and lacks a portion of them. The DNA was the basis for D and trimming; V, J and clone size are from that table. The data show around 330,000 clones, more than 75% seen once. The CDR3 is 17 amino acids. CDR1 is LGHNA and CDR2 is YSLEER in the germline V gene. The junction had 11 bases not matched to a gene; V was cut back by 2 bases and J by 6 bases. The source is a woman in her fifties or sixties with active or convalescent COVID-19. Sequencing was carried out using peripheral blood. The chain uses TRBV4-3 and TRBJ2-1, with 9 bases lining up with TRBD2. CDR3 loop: CASSQQLASGAPNEQFF. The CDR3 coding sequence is TGCGCCAGCAGCCAACAACTTGCTAGCGGGGCCCCCAATGAGCAGTTCTTC.